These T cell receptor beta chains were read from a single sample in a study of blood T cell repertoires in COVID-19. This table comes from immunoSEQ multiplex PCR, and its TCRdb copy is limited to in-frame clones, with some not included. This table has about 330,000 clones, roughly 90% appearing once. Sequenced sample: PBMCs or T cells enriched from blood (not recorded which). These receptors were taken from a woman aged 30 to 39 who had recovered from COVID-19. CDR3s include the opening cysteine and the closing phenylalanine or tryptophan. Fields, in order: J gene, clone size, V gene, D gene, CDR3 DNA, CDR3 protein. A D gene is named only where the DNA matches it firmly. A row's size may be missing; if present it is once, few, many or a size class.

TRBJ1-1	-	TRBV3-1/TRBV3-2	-	TGTGCCAGCAGCCAAGTTCGGGGGGAAGCTTTCTTT	CASSQVRGEAFF
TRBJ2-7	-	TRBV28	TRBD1	TGTGCCAGCACTCCCTTACAGGGGGTCCCTAGGGAGCAGTACTTC	CASTPLQGVPREQYF
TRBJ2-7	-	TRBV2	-	TGTGCCAGCAGTGAAAGGTTGCAGGGTGAGCAGTACTTC	CASSERLQGEQYF
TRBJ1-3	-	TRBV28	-	TGTGCCAGCAGTTCGGGGGGCGGAGGGAACACCATATATTTT	CASSSGGGGNTIYF
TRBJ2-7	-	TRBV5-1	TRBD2	TGCGCCAGCAGCTTGTCCAAGACTAGCGGGGACTACGAGCAGTACTTC	CASSLSKTSGDYEQYF
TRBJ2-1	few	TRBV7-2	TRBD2	TGTGCCAGCAGCTCGGGGAGGGGCGGCTCTGGTGAGCAGTTCTTC	CASSSGRGGSGEQFF
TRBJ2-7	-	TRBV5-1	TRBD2	TGCGCCAGCAGCCCGCGGGGTCTAGCGGGAGAAATTTACGAGCAGTACTTC	CASSPRGLAGEIYEQYF
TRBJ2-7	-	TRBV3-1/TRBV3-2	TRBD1	TGTGCCAGCAGCCAAACAGGGGGACTCTACGAGCAGTACTTC	CASSQTGGLYEQYF
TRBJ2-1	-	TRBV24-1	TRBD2	TGTGCCACCAGTGATTTCCCCGATAGGGAGGGCGACGATGAGCAGTTCTTC	CATSDFPDREGDDEQFF
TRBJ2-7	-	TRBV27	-	TGTGCCAGCAGTAGAAAAACAGGCTACGAGCAGTACTTC	CASSRKTGYEQYF
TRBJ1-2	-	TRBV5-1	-	TGCGCCAGCAGCTTGGGTTCAGGGCTCGGCTACACCTTC	CASSLGSGLGYTF
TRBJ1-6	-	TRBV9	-	TGTGCCAGCAGCGGAACCCATCGGTCCGATTCACCCCTCCACTTT	CASSGTHRSDSPLHF
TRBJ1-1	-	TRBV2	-	TGTGCCAGCAGTGTTGGAGGGACCACTGAAGCTTTCTTT	CASSVGGTTEAFF
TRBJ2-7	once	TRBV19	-	TGTGCCAGCCCCCGGAGGGTGAGGGGGCGCCTCGAGCAGTACTTC	CASPRRVRGRLEQYF
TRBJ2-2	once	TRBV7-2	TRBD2	TGTGCCAGCAGCAAGGGACTAGCGGGTTTGACCGGGGAGCTGTTTTTT	CASSKGLAGLTGELFF
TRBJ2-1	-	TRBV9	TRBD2	TGTGCCAGCAGCGTAGAGGGACTAGCGGGGGTTGATGAGCAGTTCTTC	CASSVEGLAGVDEQFF
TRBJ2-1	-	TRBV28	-	TGTGCCAGCAGTTTATCCTCGGCGGGGAATGAGCAGTTCTTC	CASSLSSAGNEQFF
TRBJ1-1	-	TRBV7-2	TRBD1	TGTGCCAGCAGCGGGACAGGGGTCACTGAAGCTTTCTTT	CASSGTGVTEAFF
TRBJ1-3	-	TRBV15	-	TGTGCCACCAGCAGAGATGGCCCAGGGTCTGGAAACACCATATATTTT	CATSRDGPGSGNTIYF
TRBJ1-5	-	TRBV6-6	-	TGTGCCAGCAGTTCCTCCCCAGGGGGCAATCAGCCCCAGCATTTT	CASSSSPGGNQPQHF
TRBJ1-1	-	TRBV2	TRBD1	TGTTCGCGGGATTTTCAGGGGGCCCCAAACACTGAAGCTTTCTTT	CSRDFQGAPNTEAFF
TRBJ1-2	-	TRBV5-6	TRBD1	TGTGCCAGCAGCGGGACAGGGGACTATGGCTACACCTTC	CASSGTGDYGYTF
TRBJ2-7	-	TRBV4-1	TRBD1	TGCGCCAGCAGCCCGAACATTCCAGCAGGGACAGTCTCCTACGAGCAGTACTTC	CASSPNIPAGTVSYEQYF
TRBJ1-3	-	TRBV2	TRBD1	TGTGCCAGCAGTTCACAGGGGATCTCTGGAAACACCATATATTTT	CASSSQGISGNTIYF
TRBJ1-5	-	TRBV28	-	TGTGCCAGCAGTTCCCCCCTAACAGGGTATCATCAGCCCCAGCATTTT	CASSSPLTGYHQPQHF
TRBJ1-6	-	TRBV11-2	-	TGTGCCAGCAGTGAGGACAGAAATTCACCCCTCCACTTT	CASSEDRNSPLHF
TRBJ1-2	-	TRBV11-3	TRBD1	TGTGCCAGTAGCGACAGGGCGACCTATGGCTACACCTTC	CASSDRATYGYTF
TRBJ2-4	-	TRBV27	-	TGTGCCAGCAGTAATGAGGAGGGGAACATTCAGTACTTC	CASSNEEGNIQYF
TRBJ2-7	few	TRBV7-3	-	TGTGCCAGCAGCTTAGCAGGGGACTCCTACGAGCAGTACTTC	CASSLAGDSYEQYF
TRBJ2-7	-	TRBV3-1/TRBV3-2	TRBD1	TGTGCCAGCAGCCATACCCACAGGGGAGCCTACGAGCAGTACTTC	CASSHTHRGAYEQYF
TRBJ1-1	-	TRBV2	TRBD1	TGTGCCAGCAGTCCAACGTTCTCCGGGACAGGGAACACTGAAGCTTTCTTT	CASSPTFSGTGNTEAFF
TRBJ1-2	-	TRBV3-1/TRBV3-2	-	TGTGCCAGCAGCCAAGAGGGTAGGGGGAGAGGCTACACCTTC	CASSQEGRGRGYTF
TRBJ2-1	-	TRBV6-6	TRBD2	TGTGCCAGCAGTCCTCCGGGGGGGTCTCCGGGGCGCTCCTACAATGAGCAGTTCTTC	CASSPPGGSPGRSYNEQFF
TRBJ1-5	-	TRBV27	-	TGTGCCAGCAGTCCTGGGGGCAGCTATAGCAATCAGCCCCAGCATTTT	CASSPGGSYSNQPQHF
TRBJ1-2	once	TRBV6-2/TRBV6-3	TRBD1	TGTGCCAGCAGTTACTCGGGGGACAGCGTTGGCGGCTACACCTTC	CASSYSGDSVGGYTF